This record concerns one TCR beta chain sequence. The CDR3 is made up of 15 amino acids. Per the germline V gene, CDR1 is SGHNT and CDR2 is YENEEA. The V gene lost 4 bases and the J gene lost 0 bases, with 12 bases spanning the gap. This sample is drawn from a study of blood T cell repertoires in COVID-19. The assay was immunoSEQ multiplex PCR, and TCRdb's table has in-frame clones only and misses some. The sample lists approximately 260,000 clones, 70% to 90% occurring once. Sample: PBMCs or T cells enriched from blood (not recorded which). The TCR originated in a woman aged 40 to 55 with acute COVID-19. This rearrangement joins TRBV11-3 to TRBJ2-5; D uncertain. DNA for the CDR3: TGTGCCAGCAGCTCCAGGCCAGGAAACCAAGAGACCCAGTACTTC. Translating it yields CASSSRPGNQETQYF.